The rows below give T cell receptor beta chains drawn from one sample of a study of identical twins. TCRdb redid the calling of the 5' RACE reads with MiXCR, one entry per CDR3 protein. Counted here are 450,000 to 500,000 distinct CDR3 sequences, 14% occurring once; the ten biggest clones make up more than 0.8%. A further study also used this sample, focusing on yellow fever vaccine responses in identical twins.

Sequencing was performed on CD4+ T cells sorted from blood. The receptors come from a woman aged 18-29 years in good health. Each CDR3 is given with its conserved first and last residue. The order of the fields is J gene, CDR3 length, V gene, D gene, clone size, CDR3 protein, CDR3 DNA. A D gene is named only where the DNA matches it firmly. Clone sizes are given selectively: once, few, many, or a class where the clone is expanded.

J: TRBJ2-7
length: 15
V: TRBV2
D: TRBD2
size: .
CDR3: CASRQSGLARNEQYF
DNA: TGTGCCAGCAGGCAGTCGGGACTAGCAAGGAACGAGCAGTACTTC

J: TRBJ1-4
length: 19
V: TRBV19
D: TRBD1
size: few
CDR3: CARRDSVQGAIATNEKLFF
DNA: TGTGCCAGGAGGGATTCAGTACAGGGGGCTATTGCAACTAATGAAAAACTGTTTTTT

J: TRBJ2-5
length: 14
V: TRBV6-5
D: .
size: .
CDR3: CASSFKTAQETQYF
DNA: TGTGCCAGCAGTTTTAAGACAGCCCAAGAGACCCAGTACTTC

J: TRBJ1-4
length: 16
V: TRBV2
D: .
size: .
CDR3: CASSERGGESSEKLFF
DNA: TGTGCCAGCAGTGAAAGGGGGGGCGAGAGTTCGGAAAAACTGTTTTTT

J: TRBJ2-1
length: 16
V: TRBV5-1
D: .
size: many
CDR3: CASSLGPRGTGNEQFF
DNA: TGCGCCAGCAGCTTGGGACCTCGGGGTACGGGCAATGAGCAGTTCTTC

J: TRBJ2-5
length: 14
V: TRBV7-2
D: .
size: few
CDR3: CASSFSRGAETQYF
DNA: TGTGCCAGCAGCTTTTCTCGGGGAGCAGAGACCCAGTACTTC

J: TRBJ1-5
length: 13
V: TRBV5-1
D: .
size: many
CDR3: CASRRDIKQPQHF
DNA: TGCGCCAGCAGGAGGGACATAAAACAGCCCCAGCATTTT

J: TRBJ1-6
length: 15
V: TRBV9
D: .
size: few
CDR3: CASSRSGYLNSPLHF
DNA: TGTGCCAGCAGCCGTAGTGGGTATTTAAATTCACCCCTCCACTTT

J: TRBJ2-7
length: 15
V: TRBV5-1
D: TRBD2
size: .
CDR3: CASRGLAGGPYEQYF
DNA: TGCGCCAGCAGGGGACTAGCGGGAGGCCCTTACGAGCAGTACTTC

J: TRBJ2-1
length: 10
V: TRBV20-1
D: .
size: many
CDR3: CSAFNNEQFF
DNA: TGCAGTGCCTTTAACAATGAGCAGTTCTTC

J: TRBJ2-3
length: 12
V: TRBV20-1
D: TRBD2
size: .
CDR3: CSAPLAPDTQYF
DNA: TGCAGTGCGCCACTAGCGCCAGATACGCAGTATTTT

J: TRBJ1-5
length: 13
V: TRBV20-1
D: .
size: few
CDR3: CSASRGSNQPQHF
DNA: TGCAGTGCTAGCAGGGGCAGCAATCAGCCCCAGCATTTT

J: TRBJ2-7
length: 11
V: TRBV20-1
D: TRBD1
size: once
CDR3: CSGRQGPEQYF
DNA: TGCAGTGGAAGACAGGGGCCCGAGCAGTACTTC

J: TRBJ2-1
length: 16
V: TRBV7-2
D: TRBD1
size: few
CDR3: CASSLRGPSLFNEQFF
DNA: TGTGCCAGCAGCTTAAGGGGGCCTAGCTTGTTCAATGAGCAGTTCTTC